The rows below give T cell receptor beta chains drawn from one sample of a study of blood T cell repertoires in COVID-19. The repertoire was sequenced with immunoSEQ multiplex PCR; TCRdb's copy has only in-frame clones and lacks some. The table shows about 81,000 clones, with roughly 82% occurring only once. The sequenced material came from peripheral blood. These receptors all come from a human donor in a cohort sampled during active COVID-19. Each CDR3 is given with its conserved first and last residue. D genes are given only for firm matches. Clone size is not always given. Where it is, it says once, few, many or a class for expanded clones.

v_gene	d_gene	abundance	j_gene	CDR3aa	CDR3nt
TRBV29-1	TRBD1	-	TRBJ2-3	CSVSRDRGTDTQYF	TGCAGCGTCTCCCGGGACAGGGGCACAGATACGCAGTATTTT
TRBV28	-	once	TRBJ2-5	CASSRDRGFQETQYF	TGTGCCAGCAGTAGGGATAGGGGATTCCAAGAGACCCAGTACTTC
TRBV5-4	TRBD2	-	TRBJ2-5	CASSSREDQYF	TGTGCCAGCAGCTCACGGGAGGACCAGTACTTC
TRBV27	-	-	TRBJ2-7	CASSFGAHRGGYEQYF	TGTGCCAGCAGTTTCGGGGCACACAGGGGAGGCTACGAGCAGTACTTC
TRBV7-3	TRBD2	-	TRBJ2-5	CASSPGPGGPGTQYF	TGTGCCAGCAGCCCGGGGCCGGGAGGGCCGGGGACCCAGTACTTC
TRBV6-5	-	-	TRBJ1-5	CASSRGVRGNQPQHF	TGTGCCAGCAGTCGGGGGGTACGTGGCAATCAGCCCCAGCATTTT
TRBV11-3	TRBD2	once	TRBJ2-1	CASSLGASGGAEDEQFF	TGTGCCAGCAGCTTGGGGGCTAGCGGGGGGGCCGAAGATGAGCAGTTCTTC
TRBV9	TRBD2	-	TRBJ2-3	CASSVRLAGEQDTQYF	TGTGCCAGCAGCGTCCGACTAGCGGGAGAACAAGATACGCAGTATTTT
TRBV28	TRBD2	-	TRBJ2-7	CASRKLAGGGDEQYF	TGTGCCAGCAGAAAACTAGCGGGAGGTGGAGACGAGCAGTACTTC
TRBV28	-	few	TRBJ2-5	CRPDRFPSGQETQYF	TGCAGACCCGACAGGTTTCCTAGCGGTCAAGAGACCCAGTACTTC
TRBV4-1	-	-	TRBJ2-7	CASSQRQSSPYEQYF	TGCGCCAGCAGCCAACGACAGAGTTCCCCTTACGAGCAGTACTTC
TRBV24-1	TRBD1	-	TRBJ2-3	CATSRQGGETNTQYF	TGTGCCACCAGTAGACAGGGGGGTGAAACAAATACGCAGTATTTT
TRBV6-1	TRBD1	-	TRBJ2-1	CASSERQGVGEQFF	TGTGCCAGCAGTGAAAGGCAGGGGGTTGGTGAGCAGTTCTTC
TRBV7-9	TRBD1	few	TRBJ1-2	CASSPMIDRGRGYTF	TGTGCCAGCAGCCCTATGATCGACAGGGGGCGAGGCTACACCTTC
TRBV7-8	-	once	TRBJ2-3	CASSLGATQYF	TGTGCCAGCAGCTTAGGGGCCACGCAGTATTTT
TRBV11-2	TRBD2	-	TRBJ2-3	CASSLSHLADTDTQYF	TGTGCCAGCAGCTTATCCCACCTAGCGGACACAGATACGCAGTATTTT